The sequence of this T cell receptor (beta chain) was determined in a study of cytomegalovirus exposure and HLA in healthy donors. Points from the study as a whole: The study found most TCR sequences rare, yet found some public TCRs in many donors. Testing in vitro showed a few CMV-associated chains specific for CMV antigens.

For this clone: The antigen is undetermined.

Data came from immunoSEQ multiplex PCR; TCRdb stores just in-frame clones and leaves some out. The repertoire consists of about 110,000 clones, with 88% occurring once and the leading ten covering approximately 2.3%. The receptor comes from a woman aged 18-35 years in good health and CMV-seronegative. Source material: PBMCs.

CDR3 amino acids: CASSSGVRYNEQFF. CDR3 in DNA: TGTGCCAGCAGCTCGGGGGTGCGTTACAATGAGCAGTTCTTC. V and J are TRBV7-3 and TRBJ2-1; D is possibly TRBD2 (6 bases). The CDR3 contains 14 residues. Trimming removed 4 bases from V and 4 bases from J, with 11 bases in between. CDR1 is SGHTA, CDR2 FQGTGA, per germline.